These T cell receptor beta chains were read from a single sample in a study of CD8+ T cells in alopecia areata. The assay was immunoSEQ multiplex PCR, and TCRdb's table has in-frame clones only and misses some. This table has around 110,000 clones, 65% to 85% appearing once. Source: CD8+ T cells sorted from blood, taken at week 24, from a patient treated with tofacitinib. The receptors originated from a human donor with alopecia areata. Both conserved end residues are part of each CDR3. Fields, in order: J gene, clone size, V gene, D gene, CDR3 DNA, CDR3 protein. A D gene is named only where the DNA matches it firmly. Some rows have no size entry. The others give once, few or many, or a class for an expanded clone.

TRBJ2-5	.	TRBV9	TRBD1	TGTGCCAGCAGCGTAGAGGGGGCCGTTCAAGAGACCCAGTACTTC	CASSVEGAVQETQYF
TRBJ2-3	.	TRBV7-9	TRBD2	TGTGCCAGCAGCAGAATTTACAGCGGGGGGGTCACAGATACGCAGTATTTT	CASSRIYSGGVTDTQYF
TRBJ1-2	.	TRBV7-2	.	TGTGCCAGCAGCTTATGGTTAAACGCGGGATATGGCTACACCTTC	CASSLWLNAGYGYTF
TRBJ1-1	.	TRBV29-1	.	TGCAGCGTTGTTGCAGGGTCCACTGAAGCTTTCTTT	CSVVAGSTEAFF
TRBJ1-5	.	TRBV2	.	TGTGCCAGCAGTGAGGGTCCTATTAGCAATCAGCCCCAGCATTTT	CASSEGPISNQPQHF
TRBJ1-4	.	TRBV27	TRBD1	TGTGCCAGCAGTGCACGGACAGGGCGAAGAAGTGAAAAACTGTTTTTT	CASSARTGRRSEKLFF
TRBJ1-4	.	TRBV7-9	TRBD1	TGTGCCAGCAGCTTAGTGGGACAGGGATACAATGAAAAACTGTTTTTT	CASSLVGQGYNEKLFF
TRBJ2-6	.	TRBV7-2	.	TGTGCCAGCAGCTTAGTTAGCTCTGGGGCCAACGTCCTGACTTTC	CASSLVSSGANVLTF
TRBJ2-3	.	TRBV7-9	.	TGTGCCAGCAGCCTGAGCACAGATACGCAGTATTTT	CASSLSTDTQYF
TRBJ1-1	once	TRBV5-1	.	TGCGCCAGCAGCTTGGGAGTGAACACTGAAGCTTTCTTT	CASSLGVNTEAFF
TRBJ2-3	.	TRBV29-1	.	TGCAGCGTTGAAGATATCACAGGGTCCCCAGATACGCAGTATTTT	CSVEDITGSPDTQYF
TRBJ1-5	.	TRBV13	.	TGTGCCAGCAGCTCGTACAAGAGCAATCAGCCCCAGCATTTT	CASSSYKSNQPQHF
TRBJ1-5	.	TRBV19	TRBD1	TGTGCCAGTATGGACAGGGGGCTCAATCAGCCCCAGCATTTT	CASMDRGLNQPQHF
TRBJ2-3	.	TRBV5-1	TRBD1	TGCGCCAGCAACCCCGGGACAGGGGGCTTTAGCACAGATACGCAGTATTTT	CASNPGTGGFSTDTQYF